The clone carrying this TCR beta chain was observed a handful of times. Its matching antigen is unknown. The data were obtained in a study of T-cell memory formation after mild COVID-19. On the study more broadly: Most TCR clusters belonged to a single donor. Study-level points and caveats: Cross-reactive memory seemingly joined, as some responding clones were found in pre-infection memory. Contracting clones localized mainly to CM and EM when CD4+ and mainly to EMRA when CD8+.

Sample barcodes and UMIs were carried by the TCR alpha and TCR beta cDNA libraries that 5'RACE generated with constant-segment primers. Each CDR3 protein gets one entry after TCRdb re-called the 5' RACE reads with MiXCR. This sample has 190,000 or so distinct CDR3 sequences, with about a fifth found just once. Trimming stripped 3 bases from V and 2 bases from J, with 11 bases between. The CDR3 is 15 residues long. CDR1 is SGHTA and CDR2 is FQGNSA in the germline V gene. The V call is TRBV7-2, the J call TRBJ2-1; the D gene is possibly TRBD2 (5 bases). The sample was PBMCs or a T cell subset sorted from them (not recorded which). The receptor was derived from an adult woman who had mild COVID-19 (a few samples of this study predate the infection). Cell type and time point are not known. The CDR3 sequence: CASSFRTPTYNEQFF. The CDR3 nucleotides are TGTGCCAGCAGCTTCCGGACTCCAACCTACAATGAGCAGTTCTTC.